Listed below are T cell receptor beta chains from one sample, sequenced in a study of PD-1 blockade in mismatch repair-deficient tumors. Assay used: immunoSEQ multiplex PCR; TCRdb lists only in-frame clones, some missing. The sample has about 100,000 clones, over 65% seen once. This specimen was peripheral blood, taken about 33 weeks after starting pembrolizumab. These receptor sequences come from an adult with mismatch repair-deficient cancer. The CDR3 runs from the conserved cysteine through the conserved F or W. A D gene is named only where the DNA matches it firmly. Where a row states a size, it is once, few, many or the class of an expanded clone; other rows omit it.

TRBD2,TRBJ2-5,TRBV5-8,-,CASSLGTSGRARETQYF,TGTGCCAGCAGCTTGGGGACTAGCGGGAGGGCGCGAGAGACCCAGTACTTC
-,TRBJ1-5,TRBV9,-,CASSAGGSNQPQHF,TGTGCCAGCAGCGCAGGAGGAAGCAATCAGCCCCAGCATTTT
TRBD1,TRBJ1-1,TRBV5-1,few,CASSLSWTGNTEAFF,TGCGCCAGCAGCTTATCATGGACAGGGAACACTGAAGCTTTCTTT
-,TRBJ2-3,TRBV7-6,-,CASSPRTSSDTQYF,TGTGCCAGCAGCCCGAGGACATCCTCAGATACGCAGTATTTT
TRBD2,TRBJ2-2,TRBV4-1,once,CASSQETSGRSPTGELFF,TGCGCCAGCAGCCAAGAGACTAGCGGGAGGTCACCGACCGGGGAGCTGTTTTTT
TRBD2,TRBJ2-7,TRBV7-9,once,CASSPRLAASSYEQYF,TGTGCCAGCAGCCCAAGACTAGCGGCGAGCTCCTACGAGCAGTACTTC
TRBD1,TRBJ1-2,TRBV5-6,-,CASSFGAGTDNDGYTF,TGTGCCAGCAGCTTTGGGGCCGGGACAGATAATGATGGCTACACCTTC
TRBD1,TRBJ1-1,TRBV27,-,CASSSGGAGTEAFF,TGTGCCAGCAGTTCAGGGGGCGCGGGGACTGAAGCTTTCTTT
-,TRBJ2-7,TRBV13,-,CASSTFDRKSYEQYF,TGTGCCAGCAGCACCTTTGACAGGAAATCCTACGAGCAGTACTTC
TRBD1,TRBJ1-1,TRBV7-6,once,CASSATGMNTEAFF,TGTGCCAGCAGCGCGACAGGGATGAACACTGAAGCTTTCTTT
TRBD2,TRBJ2-5,TRBV5-4,-,CASSSVAGVGETQYF,TGTGCCAGCAGCTCCGTAGCGGGAGTCGGAGAGACCCAGTACTTC
TRBD2,TRBJ2-7,TRBV5-1,-,CASSLRTSGSGDEQYF,TGCGCCAGCAGCCTCAGAACTAGCGGGAGTGGCGACGAGCAGTACTTC
-,TRBJ1-1,TRBV6-1,-,CASSDGANTEAFF,TGTGCCAGCAGTGATGGAGCGAACACTGAAGCTTTCTTT
-,TRBJ1-4,TRBV11-2,few,CASSRPPGGNNEKLFF,TGTGCCAGCAGCCGTCCCCCTGGGGGGAATAATGAAAAACTGTTTTTT
-,TRBJ2-3,TRBV19,-,CASSRTEVSTDTQYF,TGTGCCAGTAGTAGGACAGAGGTTAGCACAGATACGCAGTATTTT
-,TRBJ1-4,TRBV7-9,few,CASSLGGALEKLFF,TGTGCCAGCAGCTTAGGGGGGGCACTGGAAAAACTGTTTTTT
-,TRBJ1-1,TRBV4-2,-,CASSQDRGDTEAFF,TGTGCCAGCAGCCAAGATAGGGGCGACACTGAAGCTTTCTTT
TRBD1,TRBJ2-7,TRBV6-5,-,CASSKDRPPYEQYF,TGTGCCAGCAGTAAGGACAGGCCCCCCTACGAGCAGTACTTC
-,TRBJ1-5,TRBV5-6,-,CASTFGGGQPQHF,TGTGCCAGCACCTTCGGTGGGGGTCAGCCCCAGCATTTT
-,TRBJ1-1,TRBV6-5,-,CASSYGRGFNTEAFF,TGTGCCAGCAGTTATGGGAGGGGGTTCAACACTGAAGCTTTCTTT
-,TRBJ2-7,TRBV19,-,CASSIDRWAYEQYF,TGTGCCAGTAGTATAGACCGCTGGGCATACGAGCAGTACTTC
TRBD2,TRBJ2-3,TRBV5-4,-,CASSSGLAEGADTQYF,TGTGCCAGCAGCAGCGGACTAGCGGAAGGGGCAGATACGCAGTATTTT
-,TRBJ2-3,TRBV9,-,CASSVGAYGDTQYF,TGTGCCAGCAGCGTGGGCGCCTATGGGGATACGCAGTATTTT
TRBD2,TRBJ2-1,TRBV7-9,-,CASSPTSGSYNEQFF,TGTGCCAGCAGCCCGACTAGCGGGAGTTACAATGAGCAGTTCTTC
-,TRBJ2-7,TRBV5-1,-,CASSLAKGPYEQYF,TGCGCCAGCAGCTTGGCCAAGGGACCCTACGAGCAGTACTTC
-,TRBJ2-1,TRBV4-3,-,CASSQEDDWVSDEQFF,TGCGCCAGCAGCCAAGAAGATGACTGGGTTAGCGATGAGCAGTTCTTC
TRBD1,TRBJ2-7,TRBV7-7,few,CASSLRQGESYEQYF,TGTGCTAGCAGCTTAAGACAGGGGGAGTCCTACGAGCAGTACTTC
-,TRBJ1-3,TRBV6-1,-,CASSEGRGSSGNTIYF,TGTGCCAGCAGTGAAGGAAGAGGGAGCTCTGGAAACACCATATATTTT
-,TRBJ1-4,TRBV30,few,CAWSIREKLFF,TGTGCCTGGAGTATACGCGAAAAACTGTTTTTT
TRBD2,TRBJ2-7,TRBV19,-,CASSKPSGRVYEQYF,TGTGCCAGTAGCAAACCTAGCGGGAGAGTCTACGAGCAGTACTTC
-,TRBJ1-5,TRBV2,few,CASRSGDTVQPQHF,TGTGCCAGCAGATCAGGGGACACCGTTCAGCCCCAGCATTTT
-,TRBJ2-2,TRBV11-1,-,CASSSRTAAELFF,TGTGCCAGCAGCTCGAGGACGGCGGCGGAGCTGTTTTTT
TRBD1,TRBJ1-2,TRBV7-9,-,CASSPTGANYGYTF,TGTGCCAGCAGCCCAACAGGGGCGAACTATGGCTACACCTTC
-,TRBJ2-5,TRBV18,-,CASSPGYQETQYF,TGTGCCAGCTCTCCGGGATACCAAGAGACCCAGTACTTC
-,TRBJ1-1,TRBV7-3,-,CASSQNVRGREAFF,TGTGCCAGCAGCCAAAATGTGAGGGGCAGGGAAGCTTTCTTT
TRBD1,TRBJ1-3,TRBV5-5,-,CASSTGDSPHTIYF,TGTGCCAGCAGCACCGGGGACAGCCCGCACACCATATATTTT
TRBD1,TRBJ1-2,TRBV6-5,-,CASSHRDRGSGYTF,TGTGCCAGCAGTCACCGGGACAGGGGGAGCGGCTACACCTTC
-,TRBJ2-2,TRBV7-2,-,CASSKGLFTGELFF,TGTGCCAGCAGCAAGGGACTTTTCACCGGGGAGCTGTTTTTT
-,TRBJ1-1,TRBV19,-,CASSLNGEGGEAFF,TGTGCCAGTTCCCTCAACGGAGAGGGAGGTGAAGCTTTCTTT
-,TRBJ1-1,TRBV18,-,CASSPSERGGEAFF,TGTGCCAGCTCACCATCGGAGCGGGGGGGTGAAGCTTTCTTT
-,TRBJ2-2,TRBV5-1,-,CASSANTGELFF,TGCGCCAGCAGCGCCAACACCGGGGAGCTGTTTTTT
TRBD1,TRBJ1-2,TRBV6-5,once,CASSYSRDRAAGYTF,TGTGCCAGCAGTTACTCCCGGGACAGGGCGGCTGGCTACACCTTC
-,TRBJ2-1,TRBV11-2,-,CASSFGLSYNEQFF,TGTGCCAGCAGCTTCGGACTGTCCTACAATGAGCAGTTCTTC
TRBD1,TRBJ1-2,TRBV19,few,CASRFDRVGYGYTF,TGTGCCAGTAGGTTCGACAGGGTCGGGTATGGCTACACCTTC
-,TRBJ2-7,TRBV19,-,CASSIGGTTYEQYF,TGTGCCAGTAGTATAGGGGGCACGACCTACGAGCAGTACTTC
-,TRBJ2-2,TRBV5-1,-,CASSFGTPNTGELFF,TGCGCCAGCAGCTTTGGCACCCCGAACACCGGGGAGCTGTTTTTT
TRBD1,TRBJ1-2,TRBV11-3,-,CASSSGQGQLYGYTF,TGTGCCAGCAGCTCCGGACAGGGACAACTCTATGGCTACACCTTC
-,TRBJ2-7,TRBV28,-,CASSRPGGTTTYEQYF,TGTGCCAGCAGCCGCCCCGGGGGGACAACCACCTACGAGCAGTACTTC
TRBD2,TRBJ2-6,TRBV10-3,-,CAISESLLAGMKPGANVLTF,TGTGCCATCAGTGAGTCCCTACTAGCGGGCATGAAACCCGGGGCCAACGTCCTGACTTTC
-,TRBJ2-2,TRBV7-2,-,CASSLDRVTTGELFF,TGTGCCAGCAGCTTAGACAGGGTGACCACCGGGGAGCTGTTTTTT
TRBD2,TRBJ2-7,TRBV7-9,-,CASSPLAGGPHEQYF,TGTGCCAGCAGCCCCTTGGCGGGAGGGCCGCACGAGCAGTACTTC
-,TRBJ1-5,TRBV7-2,-,CASSLQGEQPQHF,TGTGCCAGCAGCTTGCAGGGCGAGCAGCCCCAGCATTTT
-,TRBJ1-2,TRBV19,-,CASSLNPLYGYTF,TGTGCCAGTAGTCTAAACCCTCTCTATGGCTACACCTTC